This entry concerns a single TCR beta chain. Its specificity is unknown. The CDR3 sequence is 14 residues long. The V and J ends lost 2 bases and 6 bases respectively, with 12 bases between them. Germline CDR1 is MNHNS and CDR2 is SASEGT. The data stem from a study of cytomegalovirus exposure and HLA in healthy donors. Study overall: A preliminary data release comprised roughly 80 million unique TCRs obtained from HLA-typed donors. Points from the study as a whole: Clonal expansion, a later analysis showed, was greater in HLA-associated TCR beta chains than in equally common others.

The PCR had 60 Vbeta and 13 Jbeta primers. Study processing details: The count from a later analysis was 65 million to 90 million unique TCR beta chains, some 11 million of them shared. The method was immunoSEQ multiplex PCR; TCRdb's version includes in-frame clones alone and lacks a portion of them. V and J calls and clone size are as listed in that table; D and trimming were resolved from the DNA. The repertoire holds around 63,000 clones, with roughly 75% as singletons. The rearrangement uses TRBV6-1 and TRBJ2-3; no clear D. The sequence came from a man between 60 and 70 years old in good health and CMV-seropositive. Material: PBMCs. The chain's CDR3 is CASSETPYGDTQYF. In nucleotides, the CDR3 is TGTGCCAGCAGTGAAACACCTTACGGGGATACGCAGTATTTT.